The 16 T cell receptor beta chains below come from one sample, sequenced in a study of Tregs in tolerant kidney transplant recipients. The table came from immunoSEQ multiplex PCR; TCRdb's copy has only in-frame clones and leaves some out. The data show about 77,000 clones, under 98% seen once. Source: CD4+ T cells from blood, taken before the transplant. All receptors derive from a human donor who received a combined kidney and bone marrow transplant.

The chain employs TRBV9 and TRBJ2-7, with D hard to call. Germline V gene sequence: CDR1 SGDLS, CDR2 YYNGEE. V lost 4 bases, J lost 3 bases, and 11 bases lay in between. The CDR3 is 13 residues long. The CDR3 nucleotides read TGTGCCAGCAGCCGGCTGGGCGACTACGAGCAGTACTTC. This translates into CASSRLGDYEQYF. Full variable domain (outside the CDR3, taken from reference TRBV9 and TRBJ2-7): DSGVTQTPKHLITATGQRVTLRCSPRSGDLSVYWYQQSLDQGLQFLIQYYNGEERAKGNILERFSAQQFPDLHSELNLSSLELGDSALYFCASSRLGDYEQYFGPGTRLTVT.

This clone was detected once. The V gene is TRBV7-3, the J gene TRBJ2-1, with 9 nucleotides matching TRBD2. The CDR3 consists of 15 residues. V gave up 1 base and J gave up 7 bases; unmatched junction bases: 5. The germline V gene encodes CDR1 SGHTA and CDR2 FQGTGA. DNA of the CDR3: TGTGCCAGCAGCTTAATTGCGGGGGGGAGGAATGAGCAGTTCTTC. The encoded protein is CASSLIAGGRNEQFF.

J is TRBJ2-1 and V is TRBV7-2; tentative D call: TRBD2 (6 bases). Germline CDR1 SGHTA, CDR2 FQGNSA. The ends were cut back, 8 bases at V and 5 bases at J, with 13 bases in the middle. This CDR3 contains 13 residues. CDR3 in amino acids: CASSPGLNNEQFF. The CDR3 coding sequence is TGTGCCAGCTCACCGGGACTCAACAATGAGCAGTTCTTC. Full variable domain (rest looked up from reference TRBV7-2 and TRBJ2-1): GAGVSQSPSNKVTEKGKDVELRCDPISGHTALYWYRQSLGQGLEFLIYFQGNSAPDKSGLPSDRFSAERTGGSVSTLTIQRTQQEDSAVYLCASSPGLNNEQFFGPGTRLTVL.

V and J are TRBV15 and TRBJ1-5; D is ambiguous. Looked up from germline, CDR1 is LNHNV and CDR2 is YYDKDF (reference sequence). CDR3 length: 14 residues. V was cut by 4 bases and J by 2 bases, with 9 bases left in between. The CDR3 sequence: CATSTPGGNQPQHF. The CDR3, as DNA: TGTGCCACCAGCACTCCCGGGGGCAATCAGCCCCAGCATTTT.

In DNA, the CDR3 is TGTGCCAGTAGTATTCAGGGGTCGAATAATTCACCCCTCCACTTT. It specifies CASSIQGSNNSPLHF. This chain links TRBV19 with TRBJ1-6; possible D gene TRBD1, 6 bases. The V end was cut by 3 bases, the J end by 5 bases, with 11 bases between. Germline-derived CDR1 and CDR2 are LNHDA and SQIVND (reference sequence). This CDR3 comprises 15 residues.

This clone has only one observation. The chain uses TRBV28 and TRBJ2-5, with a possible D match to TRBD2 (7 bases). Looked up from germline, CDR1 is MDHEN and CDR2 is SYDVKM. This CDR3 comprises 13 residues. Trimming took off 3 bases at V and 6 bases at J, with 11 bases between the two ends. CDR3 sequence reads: CASSLRGGKTQYF. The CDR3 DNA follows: TGTGCCAGCAGTTTGAGGGGGGGTAAGACCCAGTACTTC.

The CDR3 region is CASSLGLAGGLRQFF. The DNA for the CDR3 is TGTGCCAGCAGCTTAGGACTAGCGGGAGGGCTTCGACAGTTCTTC. V gene TRBV7-8 combines with J gene TRBJ2-1; 14 nucleotides align to TRBD2. V gave up 1 base and J gave up 13 bases; unmatched junction bases: 6. Germline assignment: CDR1 SGHVS and CDR2 FQNEAQ. The CDR3 contains 15 residues.

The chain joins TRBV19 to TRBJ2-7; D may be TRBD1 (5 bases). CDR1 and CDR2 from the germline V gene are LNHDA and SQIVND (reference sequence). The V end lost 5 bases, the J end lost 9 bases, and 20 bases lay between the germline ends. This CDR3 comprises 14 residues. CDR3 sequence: CASSPTDTPTRQYF. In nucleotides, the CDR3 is TGTGCCAGTAGTCCGACAGATACTCCTACGAGGCAGTACTTC. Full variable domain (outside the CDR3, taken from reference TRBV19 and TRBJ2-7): DGGITQSPKYLFRKEGQNVTLSCEQNLNHDAMYWYRQDPGQGLRLIYYSQIVNDFQKGDIAEGYSVSREKKESFPLTVTSAQKNPTAFYLCASSPTDTPTRQYFGPGTRLTVT.

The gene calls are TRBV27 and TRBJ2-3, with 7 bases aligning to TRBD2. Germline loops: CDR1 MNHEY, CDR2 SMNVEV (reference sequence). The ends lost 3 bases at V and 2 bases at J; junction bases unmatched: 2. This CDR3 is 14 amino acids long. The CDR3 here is CASSLGTNTDTQYF. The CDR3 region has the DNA TGTGCCAGCAGTTTGGGGACTAACACAGATACGCAGTATTTT.

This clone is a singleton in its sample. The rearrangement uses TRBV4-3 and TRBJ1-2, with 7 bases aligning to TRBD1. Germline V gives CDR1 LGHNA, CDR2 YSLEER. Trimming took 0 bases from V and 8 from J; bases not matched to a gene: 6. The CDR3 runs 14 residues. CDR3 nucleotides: TGCGCCAGCAGCCAAGACTCGACAGGGAGCGGCTACACCTTC. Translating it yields CASSQDSTGSGYTF.

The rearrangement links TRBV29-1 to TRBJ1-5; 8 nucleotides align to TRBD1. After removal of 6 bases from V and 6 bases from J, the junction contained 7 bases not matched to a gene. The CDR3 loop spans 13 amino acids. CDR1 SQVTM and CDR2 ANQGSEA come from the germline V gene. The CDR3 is CSVATGVGQPQHF. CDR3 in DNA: TGCAGCGTCGCGACAGGGGTGGGTCAGCCCCAGCATTTT.

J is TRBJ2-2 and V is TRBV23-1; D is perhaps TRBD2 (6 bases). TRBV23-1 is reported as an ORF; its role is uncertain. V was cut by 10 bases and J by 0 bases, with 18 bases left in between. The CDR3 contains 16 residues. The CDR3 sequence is CANTIRGNSNTGELFF. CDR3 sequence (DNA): TGCGCCAACACTATCCGCGGGAACTCGAACACCGGGGAGCTGTTTTTT.

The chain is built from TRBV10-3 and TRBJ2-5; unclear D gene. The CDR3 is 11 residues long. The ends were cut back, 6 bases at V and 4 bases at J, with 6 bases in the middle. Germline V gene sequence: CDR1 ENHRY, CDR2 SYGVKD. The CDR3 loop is CAIRNLETQYF. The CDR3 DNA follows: TGTGCCATCAGGAACTTAGAGACCCAGTACTTC.

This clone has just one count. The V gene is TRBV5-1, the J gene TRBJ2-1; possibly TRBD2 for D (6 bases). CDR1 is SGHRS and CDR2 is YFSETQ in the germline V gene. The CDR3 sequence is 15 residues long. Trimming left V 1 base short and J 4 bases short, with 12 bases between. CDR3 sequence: CASSLMAGTYNEQFF. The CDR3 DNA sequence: TGCGCCAGCAGCTTGATGGCGGGGACTTACAATGAGCAGTTCTTC.

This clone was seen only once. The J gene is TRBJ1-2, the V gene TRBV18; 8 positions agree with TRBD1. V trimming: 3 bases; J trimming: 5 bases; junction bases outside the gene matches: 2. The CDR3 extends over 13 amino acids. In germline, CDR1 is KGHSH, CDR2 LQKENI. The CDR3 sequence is CASSPTGVYGYTF. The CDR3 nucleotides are TGTGCCAGCTCACCGACAGGGGTGTATGGCTACACCTTC.

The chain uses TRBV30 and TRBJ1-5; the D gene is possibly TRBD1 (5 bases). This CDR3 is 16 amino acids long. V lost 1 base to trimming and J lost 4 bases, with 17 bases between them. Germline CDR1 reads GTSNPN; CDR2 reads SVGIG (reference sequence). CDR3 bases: TGTGCCTGGAGTGGAGACAGCCGTTTCGGAAATCAGCCCCAGCATTTT. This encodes CAWSGDSRFGNQPQHF. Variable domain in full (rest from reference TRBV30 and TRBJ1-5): SQTIHQWPATLVQPVGSPLSLECTVEGTSNPNLYWYRQAAGRGLQLLFYSVGIGQISSEVPQNLSASRPQDRQFILSSKKLLLSDSGFYLCAWSGDSRFGNQPQHFGDGTRLSIL.